The clone carrying this T cell receptor beta chain was seen only a few times. This sample stems from a study of shared clonotypes between healthy human individuals. Sequencing was performed with immunoSEQ multiplex PCR; in TCRdb, only in-frame clones are kept and a portion is missing. The sample shows 2,500,000 or so clones, about 92% of them seen only once. The CDR3 is 11 amino acids. V gave up 4 bases and J gave up 8 bases, with 8 bases separating them. The germline CDR1 and CDR2 sequences are MGHDK and SYGVNS. The specimen was naive CD4+ T cells sorted from blood. Stated subset: CD45RA+ positively selected. The V gene is TRBV25-1, the J gene TRBJ1-2; D uncertain. The receptor was isolated from a man in his late teens or twenties in good health. CDR3 bases: TGTGCCAGCAGTGCAACGTACGGCTACACCTTC. This encodes CASSATYGYTF.